This TCR beta chain was obtained from a study of cytomegalovirus exposure and HLA in healthy donors. Study-wide results and limits: By a later analysis, the bulk of CMV-associated TCR beta chains appeared HLA-restricted. Cytomegalovirus-associated status was assigned to around 160 TCR beta chains.

About this clone itself: Its target is not known.

60 Vbeta and 13 Jbeta primers were used in PCR. TCRdb keeps only in-frame clones here, not all; method: immunoSEQ multiplex PCR. The sample contains 200,000 or so clones, around 80% of which appear only once. This TCR came from a boy aged 2 to 9 in good health and CMV-seronegative. Sequenced: PBMCs.

Here the CDR3 reads CASSVDRSPYEQYF. The CDR3 DNA reads as TGTGCCAGCAGCGTGGACAGGTCCCCCTACGAGCAGTACTTC. The V call is TRBV9, the J call TRBJ2-5; the match to TRBD1 covers 7 bases. The J call could be wrong; TRBJ2-7 is a better fit for the DNA end. This CDR3 region has 14 residues. CDR1 SGDLS and CDR2 YYNGEE come from the germline V gene.